This entry lists 19 T cell receptor beta chains sequenced from one sample in a study of blood T cell repertoires in COVID-19. Libraries were prepared by immunoSEQ multiplex PCR; TCRdb keeps only in-frame clonotypes and omits some of them. This table has about 140,000 clones, more than 80% appearing once. The sequencing input was peripheral blood. Source of these receptors: a human donor in a cohort sampled during active COVID-19.

This chain connects TRBV7-9 to TRBJ1-5; D gene ambiguous. Trimming stripped 3 bases from V and 0 bases from J, with 6 bases between. Germline V gene sequence: CDR1 SEHNR, CDR2 FQNEAQ (reference sequence). This CDR3 region has 14 residues. CDR3 sequence reads: CASSFSHSNQPQHF. The DNA of the CDR3 is TGTGCCAGCAGCTTTTCCCATAGCAATCAGCCCCAGCATTTT.

J is TRBJ2-3 and V is TRBV4-3, with a tentative D call TRBD1 (8 bases). This CDR3 is built from 16 residues. The V end lost 1 base, the J end lost 4 bases, and 15 bases lay between the germline ends. Germline CDR1 is LGHNA and CDR2 is YSLEER. CDR3 residues: CASSQGQGRVPDTQYF. The DNA for the CDR3 is TGCGCCAGCAGCCAAGGACAGGGGAGGGTCCCAGATACGCAGTATTTT.

J is TRBJ1-1 and V is TRBV7-2, with a possible D match to TRBD1 (6 bases). The CDR3 is 16 residues long. Germline CDR1 SGHTA, CDR2 FQGNSA. The V and J ends lost 2 bases and 1 base respectively, with 14 bases between them. The CDR3 sequence: CASSLRPGGGNTEAFF. CDR3 nucleotide sequence: TGTGCCAGCAGCTTACGGCCGGGAGGGGGGAACACTGAAGCTTTCTTT.

The chain links TRBV30 to TRBJ1-1, with D maybe TRBD1 (6 bases). Germline CDR1 GTSNPN, CDR2 SVGIG (reference sequence). Deletions cut 4 bases from V and 2 bases from J, with 14 bases between. The CDR3 extends over 14 amino acids. The CDR3 reads CAWKQAGVNTEAFF. CDR3 coding DNA: TGTGCCTGGAAACAAGCAGGGGTTAACACTGAAGCTTTCTTT.

The chain employs TRBV14 and TRBJ2-3, with TRBD2 matching 7 bases. This CDR3 is 14 amino acids long. The V gene end was trimmed by 4 bases and the J gene end by 3 bases; junction bases not matched to a gene: 4. Germline V gene sequence: CDR1 SGHDN, CDR2 FVKESK. CDR3 bases: TGTGCCAGCAGCCCCCGGGGGGTTACAGATACGCAGTATTTT. As protein: CASSPRGVTDTQYF.

J is TRBJ2-7 and V is TRBV29-1; 10 bases align to TRBD2. The CDR3 sequence is 13 residues long. Looked up from germline, CDR1 is SQVTM and CDR2 is ANQGSEA. V was pared by 3 bases and J by 5 bases, with 4 bases of the junction left unmatched. CDR3 residues: CSVDSSGGDEQYF. The CDR3 coding sequence is TGCAGCGTTGATTCCAGCGGGGGGGACGAGCAGTACTTC.

The chain has TRBV10-3 and TRBJ2-3; D may be TRBD2 (6 bases). The CDR3 extends over 15 amino acids. Germline loops: CDR1 ENHRY, CDR2 SYGVKD. With 1 base removed from V and 5 bases from J, the gap between germline ends came to 13 bases. The CDR3 spells CAISEFSGRGDTQYF. The CDR3 DNA follows: TGTGCCATCAGTGAGTTTAGCGGTCGGGGAGATACGCAGTATTTT.

In this sample, this clone turned up once. This chain joins TRBV27 and TRBJ2-7, with TRBD1 as a possible D gene (6 bases). V lost 5 bases and J 3 bases, leaving 20 bases between the germline ends. The CDR3 runs 16 residues. Germline V gene sequence: CDR1 MNHEY, CDR2 SMNVEV (reference sequence). The DNA of the CDR3 is TGTGCCAGCAGTGATGGCGCTCGGACGGGACACTACGAGCAGTACTTC. It translates to CASSDGARTGHYEQYF.

This clone showed up just once. This rearrangement joins TRBV7-3 to TRBJ2-5; D is possibly TRBD2 (7 bases). Trimming pared 2 bases from V and 2 bases from J, leaving 12 bases between. Germline CDR1 is SGHTA and CDR2 is FQGTGA. CDR3 size: 15 residues. The CDR3 DNA is TGTGCCAGCAGCTTAGTCCGGGGGGCACAAGAGACCCAGTACTTC. As protein: CASSLVRGAQETQYF.

This clone was counted between two and nine times. The chain joins TRBV28 to TRBJ2-5; TRBD2 matches 8 bases. The CDR3 is 15 residues long. CDR1 and CDR2 from the germline V gene are MDHEN and SYDVKM. J gave up 2 bases and V 8 bases, and 10 bases lay outside the gene matches. CDR3 sequence reads: CASLLDRGGQETQYF. In DNA, the CDR3 is TGTGCCAGCCTCTTGGACCGGGGGGGACAAGAGACCCAGTACTTC.

The chain is built from TRBV6-2 or TRBV6-3 and TRBJ1-2; TRBD1 matches at 10 bases. The CDR3 totals 14 residues. Germline trimming cut 4 bases from V and 5 bases from J; bases unmatched to any gene: 4. Germline CDR1 MNHEY, CDR2 SVGEGT. The CDR3 spells CASSFTGQGYGYTF. In nucleotides, the CDR3 is TGTGCCAGCAGTTTCACGGGACAGGGGTATGGCTACACCTTC.

The chain has TRBV25-1 and TRBJ1-2; TRBD1 aligns across 7 bases. V shed 8 bases, J shed 1 base, and the junction held 7 bases outside the gene matches. Germline loops: CDR1 MGHDK, CDR2 SYGVNS. The CDR3 runs to 14 residues. The CDR3 here is CASCRPGGNYGYTF. The CDR3, as DNA: TGTGCCAGCTGCCGCCCAGGGGGTAACTATGGCTACACCTTC.

The rearrangement links TRBV4-1 to TRBJ2-7, with 9 bases fitting TRBD1. Germline V gene lookup returns CDR1 MGHRA and CDR2 YSYEKL. The V and J ends lost 4 bases and 4 bases, in that order; junction bases with no gene match: 8. CDR3 size: 15 residues. CDR3 residues: CASSLGGGQGYEQYF. In nucleotides, the CDR3 is TGCGCCAGCAGCCTTGGGGGTGGACAGGGGTACGAGCAGTACTTC.

This clone was recorded once. The chain joins TRBV3-1 (or the pseudogene TRBV3-2) to TRBJ1-1; D is unresolved. Germline values: CDR1 LGHDT, CDR2 YNNKEL (reference sequence). The CDR3 runs to 14 residues. Trimming removed 7 bases from V and 0 bases from J, with 12 bases in between. The CDR3 is CASTPSDMNTEAFF. The CDR3 region has the DNA TGTGCCAGCACCCCCTCCGACATGAACACTGAAGCTTTCTTT.

Concerning this clone itself: Because the CDR3's place on the DNA is in doubt, the DNA is left out and the CDR3 is given as listed by TCRdb. This sequence joins TRBV6-5 and TRBJ1-1. Per germline, CDR1 MNHEY and CDR2 SVGAGI. The CDR3 is 13 residues long, ends included. The CDR3 is CASSSSVSAEAFF.

The rearrangement joins TRBV13 to TRBJ2-5; 10 bases match TRBD2. This CDR3 has 17 residues. Unmatched junction bases numbered 7, after V lost 2 bases and J lost 1 base. The germline V gene encodes CDR1 PRHDT and CDR2 FYEKMQ (reference sequence). CDR3 DNA sequence: TGTGCCAGCAGCTTATGGGCTAGCGGGGGAACCCAAGAGACCCAGTACTTC. Translating it yields CASSLWASGGTQETQYF. The complete variable domain, with remaining parts taken from reference TRBV13 and TRBJ2-5, reads AAGVIQSPRHLIKEKRETATLKCYPIPRHDTVYWYQQGPGQDPQFLISFYEKMQSDKGSIPDRFSAQQFSDYHSELNMSSLELGDSALYFCASSLWASGGTQETQYFGPGTRLLVL.

The sample holds one count of this clone. V usage is TRBV20-1 and J usage is TRBJ1-1; unclear D gene. The CDR3 extends over 11 amino acids. Germline V gives CDR1 DFQATT, CDR2 SNEGSKA (reference sequence). Trimming took 2 bases from V and 7 from J, leaving 8 bases between them. The DNA of the CDR3 is TGCAGTGCTAGAAAACAGATTGAAGCTTTCTTT. Translation: CSARKQIEAFF.

The chain is built from TRBV9 and TRBJ2-1, with 8 bases aligning to TRBD2. The CDR3 has 14 residues. Trimming at V came to 0 bases and at J to 9 bases, leaving 5 bases not matched to a gene. In germline, CDR1 is SGDLS, CDR2 YYNGEE. The CDR3: CASSVVGGAIEQFF. The CDR3 coding sequence is TGTGCCAGCAGCGTAGTCGGGGGGGCGATTGAGCAGTTCTTC.

This chain connects TRBV7-2 to TRBJ2-1, with no clear D. Germline lookup yields CDR1 SGHTA and CDR2 FQGNSA. The germline V and J ends were trimmed by 6 bases and 5 bases, with 2 bases remaining between them. The CDR3 consists of 10 residues. The CDR3 nucleotides are TGTGCCAGCAGTAACAATGAGCAGTTCTTC. Its protein is CASSNNEQFF. Based on the CDR3 plus reference TRBV7-2 and TRBJ2-1, the full variable domain is GAGVSQSPSNKVTEKGKDVELRCDPISGHTALYWYRQSLGQGLEFLIYFQGNSAPDKSGLPSDRFSAERTGGSVSTLTIQRTQQEDSAVYLCASSNNEQFFGPGTRLTVL.